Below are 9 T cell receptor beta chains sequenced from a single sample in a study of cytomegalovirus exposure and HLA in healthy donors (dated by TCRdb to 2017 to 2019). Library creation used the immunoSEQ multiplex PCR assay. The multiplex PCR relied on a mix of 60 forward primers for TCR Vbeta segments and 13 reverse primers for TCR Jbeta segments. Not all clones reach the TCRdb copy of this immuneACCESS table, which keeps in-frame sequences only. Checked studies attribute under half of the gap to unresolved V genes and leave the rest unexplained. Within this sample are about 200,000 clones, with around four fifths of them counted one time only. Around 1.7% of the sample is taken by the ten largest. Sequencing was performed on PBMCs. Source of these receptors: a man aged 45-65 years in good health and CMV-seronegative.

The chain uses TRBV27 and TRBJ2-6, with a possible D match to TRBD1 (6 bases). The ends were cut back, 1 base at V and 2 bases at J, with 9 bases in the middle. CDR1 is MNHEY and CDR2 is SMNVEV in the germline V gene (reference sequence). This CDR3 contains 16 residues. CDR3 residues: CASSLYRVPGANVLTF. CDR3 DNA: TGTGCCAGCAGTTTATACAGGGTCCCTGGGGCCAACGTCCTGACTTTC.

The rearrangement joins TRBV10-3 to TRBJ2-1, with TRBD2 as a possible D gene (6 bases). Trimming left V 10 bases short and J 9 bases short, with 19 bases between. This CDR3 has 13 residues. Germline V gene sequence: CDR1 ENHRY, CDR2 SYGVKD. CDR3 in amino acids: CATRELSQGEQFF. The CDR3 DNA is TGTGCCACCCGGGAGTTGAGCCAAGGTGAGCAGTTCTTC.

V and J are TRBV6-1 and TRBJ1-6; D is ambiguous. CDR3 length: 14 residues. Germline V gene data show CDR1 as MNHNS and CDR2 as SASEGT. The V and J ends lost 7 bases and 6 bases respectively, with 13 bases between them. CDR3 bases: TGTGCCAGCATTGCGGCAGCGCGTAATTCACCCCTCCACTTT. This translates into CASIAAARNSPLHF.

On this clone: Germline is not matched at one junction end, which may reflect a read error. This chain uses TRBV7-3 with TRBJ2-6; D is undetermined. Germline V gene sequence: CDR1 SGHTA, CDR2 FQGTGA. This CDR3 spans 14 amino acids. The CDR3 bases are TGTGCCAACAGCCGTAGCTCTGGGGCCAACGTCCTGACTTTC. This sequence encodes CANSRSSGANVLTF.

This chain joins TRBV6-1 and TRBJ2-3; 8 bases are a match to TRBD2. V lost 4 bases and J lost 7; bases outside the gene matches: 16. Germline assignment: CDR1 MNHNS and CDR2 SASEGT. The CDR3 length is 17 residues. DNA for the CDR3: TGTGCCAGCAGTGGCCCGGAAAAAAGCGGGAGTCGTTATACGCAGTATTTT. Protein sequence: CASSGPEKSGSRYTQYF.

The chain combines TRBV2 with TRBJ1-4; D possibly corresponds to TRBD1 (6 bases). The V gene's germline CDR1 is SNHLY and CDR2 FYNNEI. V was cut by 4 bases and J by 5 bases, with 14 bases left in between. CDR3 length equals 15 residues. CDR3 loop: CASSVRTVLNEKLFF. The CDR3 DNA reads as TGTGCCAGCAGTGTAAGGACAGTTCTCAATGAAAAACTGTTTTTT.

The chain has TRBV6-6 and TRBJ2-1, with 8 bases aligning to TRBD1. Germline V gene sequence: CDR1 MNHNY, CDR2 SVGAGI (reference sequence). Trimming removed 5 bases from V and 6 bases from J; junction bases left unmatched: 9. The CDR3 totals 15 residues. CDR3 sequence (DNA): TGTGCCAGCAGTCCCCGACAGGGGAATTCCAATGAGCAGTTCTTC. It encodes CASSPRQGNSNEQFF.

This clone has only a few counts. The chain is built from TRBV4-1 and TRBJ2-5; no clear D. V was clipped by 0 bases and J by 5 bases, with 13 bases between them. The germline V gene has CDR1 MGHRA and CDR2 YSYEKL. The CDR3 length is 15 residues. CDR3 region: CASSQDRGKYETQYF. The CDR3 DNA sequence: TGCGCCAGCAGCCAAGACCGCGGAAAGTACGAGACCCAGTACTTC.

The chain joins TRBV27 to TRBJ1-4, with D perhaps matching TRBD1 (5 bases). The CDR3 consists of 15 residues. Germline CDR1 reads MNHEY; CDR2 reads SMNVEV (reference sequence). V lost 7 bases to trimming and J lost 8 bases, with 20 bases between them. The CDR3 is CASTPGGGANEKLFF. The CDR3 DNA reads TGTGCCAGCACCCCCGGGGGAGGGGCAAACGAAAAACTGTTTTTT.